This T cell receptor (beta chain) was sequenced in a study of shared T cell receptors in the human thymus. Produced via immunoSEQ multiplex PCR; TCRdb's table is partial and in-frame only. The table lists about 380,000 clones, approximately 95% of them singletons. This CDR3 has 16 amino acids. Trimming removed 1 base at V and 2 bases at J, with 12 bases between. CDR1 MDHEN and CDR2 SYDVKM come from the germline V gene. This TCR was recovered from a human donor. This sequence joins TRBV28 and TRBJ1-5; D perhaps matches TRBD1 (5 bases). Specimen: thymocytes. The CDR3 sequence: CASSLYRGLGNQPQHF. The CDR3 DNA is TGTGCCAGCAGTTTATATAGGGGTCTAGGCAATCAGCCCCAGCATTTT.